This T cell receptor beta chain originates from a study of T cell responses to AZD1222 COVID-19 vaccine. Germline V lookup: CDR1 WNHNN, CDR2 SYGVQD (reference sequence). The CDR3 loop spans 17 amino acids. Trimming removed 1 base at V and 2 bases at J, with 17 bases between. The data were produced by immunoSEQ multiplex PCR, yet TCRdb's version contains in-frame clones alone and is incomplete. Of more than 100,000 clones in the sample, about nine tenths were seen once. The sequencing here drew on peripheral blood, taken 28 days after the second AZD1222 dose. V is TRBV10-1 and J is TRBJ1-1; a weak D match, TRBD1 (5 bases). This receptor was taken from an adult who received the AZD1222 COVID-19 vaccine. The CDR3 DNA sequence: TGCGCCAGCAGTGAGTTTCAGGGATTGAGCTTTAACACTGAAGCTTTCTTT. Amino acid sequence: CASSEFQGLSFNTEAFF.